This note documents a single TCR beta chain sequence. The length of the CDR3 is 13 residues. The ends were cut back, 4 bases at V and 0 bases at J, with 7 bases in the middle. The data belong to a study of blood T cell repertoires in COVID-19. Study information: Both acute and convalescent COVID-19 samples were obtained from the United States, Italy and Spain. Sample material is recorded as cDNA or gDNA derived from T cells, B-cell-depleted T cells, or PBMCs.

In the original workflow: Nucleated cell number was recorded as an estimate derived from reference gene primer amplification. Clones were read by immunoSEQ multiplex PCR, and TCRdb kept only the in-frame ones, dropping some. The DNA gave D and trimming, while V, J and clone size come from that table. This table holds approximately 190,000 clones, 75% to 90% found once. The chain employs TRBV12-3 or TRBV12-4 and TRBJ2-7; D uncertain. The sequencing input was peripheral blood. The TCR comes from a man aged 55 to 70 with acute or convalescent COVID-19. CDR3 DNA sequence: TGTGCCAGCAGTTCAGCCAACTCCTACGAGCAGTACTTC. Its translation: CASSSANSYEQYF.